This T cell receptor (beta chain) was sequenced for a study of T cell repertoires in cytomegalovirus infection. The sample holds many counts of this clonotype. TCRdb reanalysed the reads using MiXCR and keeps one entry per CDR3 protein. The sample carries about 260,000 distinct CDR3 sequences, roughly 9% recorded once. The CDR3 spans 16 residues. Trimming left V 6 bases short and J 0 bases short, with 14 bases between. Per germline, CDR1 MDHEN and CDR2 SYDVKM. This clonotype originated in a human donor in good health (CMV status not recorded). Some clones in this sample may be carry-over from other donors' samples. Sequenced input: PBMCs. The J gene is TRBJ2-2, the V gene TRBV28; D is undetermined. The CDR3 protein is CASSRYRASNTGELFF. In DNA, the CDR3 is TGTGCCAGCAGCAGATACCGGGCCTCGAACACCGGGGAGCTGTTTTTT.